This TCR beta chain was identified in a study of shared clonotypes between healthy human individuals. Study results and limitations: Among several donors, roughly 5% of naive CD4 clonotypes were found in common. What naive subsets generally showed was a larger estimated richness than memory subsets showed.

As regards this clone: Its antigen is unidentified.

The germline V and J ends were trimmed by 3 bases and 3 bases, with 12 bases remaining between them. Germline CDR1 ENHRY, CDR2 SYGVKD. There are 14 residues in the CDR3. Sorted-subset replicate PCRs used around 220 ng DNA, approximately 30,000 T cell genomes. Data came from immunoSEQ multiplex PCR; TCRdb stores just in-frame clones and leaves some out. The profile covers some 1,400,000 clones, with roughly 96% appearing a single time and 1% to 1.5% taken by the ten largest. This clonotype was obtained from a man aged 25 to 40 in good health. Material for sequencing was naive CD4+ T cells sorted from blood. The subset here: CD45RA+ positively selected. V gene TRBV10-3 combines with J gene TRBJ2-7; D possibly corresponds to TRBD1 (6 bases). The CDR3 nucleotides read TGTGCCATCAGTGAACCGGGACAACACTACGAGCAGTACTTC. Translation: CAISEPGQHYEQYF.